These T cell receptor beta chains were read from a single sample in a study of T cells expressing NK-cell markers. TCRdb reprocessed the 5' RACE reads, with one entry per CDR3 protein and no DNA. The sample's table shows around 550,000 distinct CDR3 sequences. The specimen was blood T cells: a sorted CD56 or NKG2C T cell subset, CD4+ or CD8+ T cells, or bulk PBMC T cells (not recorded which). Source of these receptors: a man between 18 and 35 years old in good health. Both conserved end residues are part of each CDR3.

V: TRBV3-1
J: TRBJ2-1
CDR3: CASSQEGAYRFF

V: TRBV28
J: TRBJ2-2
CDR3: CASSWGRATGTGELFF

V: TRBV15
J: TRBJ2-2
CDR3: CATSRGHSDGELFF

V: TRBV12-3/TRBV12-4
J: TRBJ2-5
CDR3: CASSLYRGGQETQYF

V: TRBV29-1
J: TRBJ2-3
CDR3: CSLQGGTDTQYF

V: TRBV18
J: TRBJ2-3
CDR3: CASSPPNRGSTDTQYF

V: TRBV25-1
J: TRBJ2-2
CDR3: CASKDSLNTGELFF

V: TRBV7-9
J: TRBJ2-7
CDR3: CATRDRESLEQYF

V: TRBV9
J: TRBJ2-1
CDR3: CASSIGTGLANEQFF

V: TRBV20-1
J: TRBJ2-7
CDR3: CSAGGTILRDEQYF

V: TRBV10-3
J: TRBJ2-5
CDR3: CAISFGTGQETQYF

V: TRBV11-2
J: TRBJ1-2
CDR3: CASSFGGSLSYGYTF

V: TRBV7-2
J: TRBJ1-6
CDR3: CASSLDAGLGGSPLHF

V: TRBV20-1
J: TRBJ2-1
CDR3: CSGSGLAASYNEQFF

V: TRBV5-1
J: TRBJ2-2
CDR3: CASSGNRGRVGELFF

V: TRBV20-1
J: TRBJ1-2
CDR3: CSASTMDADYGYTF

V: TRBV12-5
J: TRBJ1-6
CDR3: CASGIGSESPLHF

V: TRBV24-1
J: TRBJ2-1
CDR3: CATSDHELEQFF

V: TRBV5-1
J: TRBJ1-1
CDR3: CASSPQGVYTEAFF

V: TRBV29-1
J: TRBJ1-1
CDR3: CSVASKIRNTEAFF

V: TRBV20-1
J: TRBJ2-1
CDR3: CSARASGRAFGNEQFF

V: TRBV29-1
J: TRBJ1-5
CDR3: CSVGDGNNQPQHF

V: TRBV29-1
J: TRBJ2-1
CDR3: CSVASGLVGGEQFF

V: TRBV12-3/TRBV12-4
J: TRBJ2-1
CDR3: CASSWDTMGLAVSYNEQFF

V: TRBV10-3
J: TRBJ2-1
CDR3: CAISERGTSGSLDEQFF

V: TRBV25-1
J: TRBJ2-1
CDR3: CASSVTVANAEQFF

V: TRBV18
J: TRBJ2-1
CDR3: CASSPATAGPFEQFF

V: TRBV12-3/TRBV12-4
J: TRBJ2-2
CDR3: CASSLQGTGELFF

V: TRBV7-9
J: TRBJ1-5
CDR3: CASSSTGGRNQPQHF

V: TRBV20-1
J: TRBJ2-3
CDR3: CSANALAGVATQYF

V: TRBV20-1
J: TRBJ2-2
CDR3: CSARDSGTGELFF

V: TRBV18
J: TRBJ2-3
CDR3: CASSPKLTGTSTDTQYF

V: TRBV7-8
J: TRBJ2-1
CDR3: CASRTPGQGSEQFF

V: TRBV10-2
J: TRBJ2-5
CDR3: CASGTGHQETQYF

V: TRBV12-3/TRBV12-4
J: TRBJ2-1
CDR3: CASSLTSGKGQFF

V: TRBV4-3
J: TRBJ2-3
CDR3: CASSQEAGRGTDTQYF

V: TRBV20-1
J: TRBJ1-2
CDR3: CSARDTGRATLYGYTF

V: TRBV29-1
J: TRBJ1-1
CDR3: CSVSGQQNTEAFF

V: TRBV12-5
J: TRBJ2-3
CDR3: CASGRISTDTQYF

V: TRBV12-3/TRBV12-4
J: TRBJ2-1
CDR3: CASSLRAAGTFF

V: TRBV27
J: TRBJ2-3
CDR3: CASSLTQAGGSRDTQYF

V: TRBV5-1
J: TRBJ1-1
CDR3: CASSLWEGAAAEAFF

V: TRBV20-1
J: TRBJ1-1
CDR3: CRVRFDTEAFF

V: TRBV7-8
J: TRBJ2-1
CDR3: CASSLRSGTSGRGSYNEQFF

V: TRBV6-1
J: TRBJ2-7
CDR3: CASSLEGPISYEQYF

V: TRBV20-1
J: TRBJ2-1
CDR3: CSAAPTGDEQFF

V: TRBV7-9
J: TRBJ2-1
CDR3: CASTLGSSQGANEQFF

V: TRBV7-9
J: TRBJ2-2
CDR3: CASSPIPGAGNTGELFF

V: TRBV20-1
J: TRBJ1-5
CDR3: CSARDGTVNQPQHF

V: TRBV19
J: TRBJ2-4
CDR3: CASSVQTGQHIQYF

V: TRBV4-3
J: TRBJ1-4
CDR3: CASSQEKRGREKLFF

V: TRBV7-9
J: TRBJ2-4
CDR3: CASSYAPGLLAKNIQYF